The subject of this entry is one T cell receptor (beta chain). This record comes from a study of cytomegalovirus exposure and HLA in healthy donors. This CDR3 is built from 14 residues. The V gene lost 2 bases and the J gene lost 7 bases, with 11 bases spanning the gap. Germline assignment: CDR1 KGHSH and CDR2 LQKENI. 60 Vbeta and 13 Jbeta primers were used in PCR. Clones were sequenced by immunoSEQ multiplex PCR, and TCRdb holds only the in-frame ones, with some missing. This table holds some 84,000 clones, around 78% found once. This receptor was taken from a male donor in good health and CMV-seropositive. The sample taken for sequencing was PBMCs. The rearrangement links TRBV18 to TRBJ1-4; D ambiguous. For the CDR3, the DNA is TGTGCCAGCTCACCAACGGGGTTGGGTGAAAAACTGTTTTTT. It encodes CASSPTGLGEKLFF.